The rows below give T cell receptor beta chains drawn from one sample of a study of OX40 agonist ivuxolimab in advanced cancers. Assay: immunoSEQ multiplex PCR; the TCRdb copy retains only in-frame clones and omits some. This sample has roughly 60,000 clones, with about 82% found just once. Sequencing used CD4+ or CD8+ T cells sorted from blood, obtained in a trial of the OX40 agonist ivuxolimab. The source of these receptors is an adult with an advanced solid tumor such as melanoma, head and neck, liver or kidney cancer. Both conserved end residues are part of each CDR3. Each record gives: clone size, D gene, J gene, V gene, CDR3 DNA, CDR3 protein. The D gene is left open where the match is weak. Clone size is stated in some rows and not others, as once, few, many or a class when expanded.

>-|-|TRBJ1-1|TRBV5-1
TGCGCCAGCAGCTTGGGTTGGAGTGGGGGCACTGAAGCTTTCTTT
CASSLGWSGGTEAFF
>-|TRBD1|TRBJ1-1|TRBV18
TGTGCCAGCTCACCGGACAGGCTGAACACTGAAGCTTTCTTT
CASSPDRLNTEAFF
>-|TRBD2|TRBJ2-5|TRBV11-2
TGTGCCAGCAGCTTTACTAGCGGGTGGGGCGGGGAGACCCAGTACTTC
CASSFTSGWGGETQYF
>-|TRBD2|TRBJ2-1|TRBV18
TGTGCCAGCTCGCCACCCGGGACTAGCGGAACTAATGAGCAGTTCTTC
CASSPPGTSGTNEQFF
>-|-|TRBJ2-5|TRBV6-4
TGTGCCAGCAGTGACTTTCTAAGGGACCAAGAGACCCAGTACTTC
CASSDFLRDQETQYF
>-|TRBD2|TRBJ2-1|TRBV6-6
TGTGCCAGCTACGGCGGGGGGGCCCTCAATGAGCAGTTCTTC
CASYGGGALNEQFF
>-|-|TRBJ2-3|TRBV29-1
TGCAGCGTTGTCCGCGACTACACAGATACGCAGTATTTT
CSVVRDYTDTQYF
>-|-|TRBJ2-3|TRBV19
TGTGCCAGTAGTATAGCGGGCACAGATACGCAGTATTTT
CASSIAGTDTQYF
>-|-|TRBJ1-5|TRBV28
TGTGCCAGCAGTGTGGACATTCCTAATCAGCCCCAGCATTTT
CASSVDIPNQPQHF
>-|-|TRBJ1-5|TRBV28
TGTGCCAGCATGTGGGGAACAGGGCTTGGTCAGCCCCAGCATTTT
CASMWGTGLGQPQHF
>-|-|TRBJ2-1|TRBV14
TGTGCCAGCAGCCTAACTCGATACCCGGGCAATGAGCAGTTCTTC
CASSLTRYPGNEQFF
>-|-|TRBJ2-3|TRBV30
TGTGCCTGGATACCGGGATCGACAGATACGCAGTATTTT
CAWIPGSTDTQYF
>-|-|TRBJ1-1|TRBV28
TGTGCCAGCAGTTTGGGCGGGGGGCCCGACGTCACTGAAGCTTTCTTT
CASSLGGGPDVTEAFF
>-|TRBD1|TRBJ1-6|TRBV4-1
TGCGCCAGCAGCCGCGGGGGACAGGGAGCTAATTCACCCCTCCACTTT
CASSRGGQGANSPLHF
>-|TRBD1|TRBJ1-2|TRBV6-6
TGTGCCAGCAGCCGGACAGGCTCCTTGACGGGGAATGGCTACACCTTC
CASSRTGSLTGNGYTF
>few|-|TRBJ1-2|TRBV13
TGTGCCAGCAGCTTAATCGTTAAAAGGGGGGGGCCCCTAGATGGTGGCTACACCTTC
CASSLIVKRGGPLDGGYTF
>-|-|TRBJ1-5|TRBV28
TGTGCCAGCCCATCAGGAAAGGGGGGTACGGGTGGCAATCAGCCCCAGCATTTT
CASPSGKGGTGGNQPQHF
>-|TRBD1|TRBJ2-5|TRBV28
TGTGCCAGCAGTTCTGTAGCCGGGACAGCCCAAGAGACCCAGTACTTC
CASSSVAGTAQETQYF
>few|-|TRBJ1-2|TRBV6-5
TGTGCCAGCAGTTACGAGAGAAGTTGGGACTATGGCTACACCTTC
CASSYERSWDYGYTF
>-|-|TRBJ1-5|TRBV15
TGTGCCACCAGCAGAGACGGAGCCTTTAATCAGCCCCAGCATTTT
CATSRDGAFNQPQHF
>-|-|TRBJ1-6|TRBV30
TGTGCCTGGACCTCAGGACTGAGTTCACCCCTCCACTTT
CAWTSGLSSPLHF
>few|-|TRBJ2-7|TRBV7-2
TGTGCCAGCAGCAAGGGTGTCCACGAGCAGTACTTC
CASSKGVHEQYF
>-|-|TRBJ1-2|TRBV11-2
TGTGCCAGCAGCTTAGATCCAGGGTATGGCTACACCTTC
CASSLDPGYGYTF
>-|-|TRBJ1-2|TRBV5-4
TGTGCCAGCAGCTTCCAAGGTGGAACTAGCTATGGCTACACCTTC
CASSFQGGTSYGYTF
>-|-|TRBJ2-5|TRBV30
TGTGCCTGGAGTTGGGACCAAGAGACCCAGTACTTC
CAWSWDQETQYF
>-|-|TRBJ1-1|TRBV9
TGTGCCAGCAGCTCGGGGGGGCTCATGGGGAACACTGAAGCTTTCTTT
CASSSGGLMGNTEAFF
>-|-|TRBJ2-2|TRBV2
TGTGCCAGCAGGCTACAGGGTTTCAACACCGGGGAGCTGTTTTTT
CASRLQGFNTGELFF
>-|TRBD1|TRBJ1-1|TRBV19
TGTGCCAGTAGGAAGACAGGGACGGGCACTGAAGCTTTCTTT
CASRKTGTGTEAFF
>-|-|TRBJ1-2|TRBV5-6
TGTGCCAGCAGCTTGTCCAGGGGACACTATGGCTACACCTTC
CASSLSRGHYGYTF
>-|TRBD1|TRBJ2-7|TRBV2
TGTGCCAGCAGTGCTGAGGACAGGGGTATATTCTACGAGCAGTACTTC
CASSAEDRGIFYEQYF
>-|-|TRBJ1-5|TRBV27
TGTGCCAGCAGGCCTTCTTCGGTATCAGGCCAGCCCCAGCATTTT
CASRPSSVSGQPQHF
>-|-|TRBJ2-7|TRBV19
TGTGCCAGTAGTAGGGGGGGCCTCTCCTACGAGCAGTACTTC
CASSRGGLSYEQYF
>once|-|TRBJ1-6|TRBV14
TGTGCCAGCAGCCAAGATTATTTTGCGCAGGTTATTTTT
CASSQDYFAQVIF
>-|-|TRBJ1-1|TRBV6-1
TGTGCCAGCAGTCTCCAGGGGATGAACACTGAAGCTTTCTTT
CASSLQGMNTEAFF
>-|TRBD1|TRBJ2-2|TRBV5-4
TGTGCCAGCACCCGACAGGGGGCGTTCACCGGGGAGCTGTTTTTT
CASTRQGAFTGELFF
>-|TRBD1|TRBJ2-6|TRBV18
TGTGCCAGCTCACCGGGACAGTCTGTGGCCAACGTCCTGACTTTC
CASSPGQSVANVLTF
>-|TRBD1|TRBJ2-7|TRBV11-3
TGTGCCAGCAGCTTACAGGACAGGGGCCAAACGGAGCAGTACTTC
CASSLQDRGQTEQYF
>-|TRBD2|TRBJ2-1|TRBV6-1
TGTGCCAGCAGTGATCAGACTAGCGGGGCCAATGAGCAGTTCTTC
CASSDQTSGANEQFF
>-|-|TRBJ1-4|TRBV28
TGTGCCTCAACAGGATCCGAAAAACTGTTTTTT
CASTGSEKLFF